This T cell receptor beta chain was captured by sequencing in a study of early T cells in non-severe SARS-CoV-2 infection. Study in general: Unsorted whole blood bulk RNA was sequenced, with unpaired chains. General study findings and limits: VDJdb matches were skewed toward anti-spike CD8 T cell responses.

As to this clonotype: Its specificity is not known.

In the library, individual cDNA molecules carried attached unique molecular identifiers. TCRdb reprocessed the 5' RACE reads with MiXCR, giving one entry per CDR3 protein. The table has some 91,000 distinct CDR3 sequences, roughly an eighth seen once. Sequenced sample: whole blood. This clonotype was sampled from an adult who was a healthcare worker with PCR-confirmed SARS-CoV-2 infection or an uninfected control (not recorded which).

The CDR3 nucleotides are TGTGCCAGCAGCCAAGGCCGGGACAGGGTCCACAATGAGCAGTTCTTC. Its translation is CASSQGRDRVHNEQFF. The chain recombines TRBV3-1 with TRBJ2-1; TRBD1 matches at 9 bases. V was pared by 1 base and J by 5 bases, with 6 bases of the junction left unmatched. The germline gives CDR1 LGHDT, CDR2 YNNKEL (reference sequence). This CDR3 has 16 residues.